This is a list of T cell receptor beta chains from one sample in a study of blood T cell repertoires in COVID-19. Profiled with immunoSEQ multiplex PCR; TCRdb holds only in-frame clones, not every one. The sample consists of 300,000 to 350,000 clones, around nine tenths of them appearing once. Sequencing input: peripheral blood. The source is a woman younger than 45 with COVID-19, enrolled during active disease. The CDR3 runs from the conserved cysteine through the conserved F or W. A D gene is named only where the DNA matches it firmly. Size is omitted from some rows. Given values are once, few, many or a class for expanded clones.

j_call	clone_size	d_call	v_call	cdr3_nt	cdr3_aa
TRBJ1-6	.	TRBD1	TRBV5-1	TGCGCCAGCAGCTCCGGACAGGCTAGCTCCTATAATTCACCCCTCCACTTT	CASSSGQASSYNSPLHF
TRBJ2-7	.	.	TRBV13	TGTGCCAGCAGCTTAGGCCAGGGCTACGAGCAGTACTTC	CASSLGQGYEQYF
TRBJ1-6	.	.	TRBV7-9	TGTGCCAGCAGCTTACGTCCCGGGTCACCCCTCCACTTT	CASSLRPGSPLHF
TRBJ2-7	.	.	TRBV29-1	TGCAGCGCCACCGGACTGTCCTACGAGCAGTACTTC	CSATGLSYEQYF
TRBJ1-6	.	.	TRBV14	TGTGCCAGCAGCCAAGGACAGTTGTATAATTCACCCCTCCACTTT	CASSQGQLYNSPLHF
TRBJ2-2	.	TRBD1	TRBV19	TGTGCCAGTAGTCGGGACAGGGGGGGGGAGCTGTTTTTT	CASSRDRGGELFF
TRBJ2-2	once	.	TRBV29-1	TGCAGCGGGGGACATTCCACCGGGGAGCTGTTTTTT	CSGGHSTGELFF
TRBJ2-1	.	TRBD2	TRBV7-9	TGTGCCAGCAGCCCTTCACTAGCGGGAGCAAGCAATGAGCAGTTCTTC	CASSPSLAGASNEQFF
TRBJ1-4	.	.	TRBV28	TGTGCCAGCAGTACCGCCGGGATACGAAATGAAAAACTGTTTTTT	CASSTAGIRNEKLFF
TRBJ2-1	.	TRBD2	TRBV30	TGTGCCTGGAGTCCGTCCGATAGCGGGGGGGTAGGGAATGAGCAGTTCTTC	CAWSPSDSGGVGNEQFF
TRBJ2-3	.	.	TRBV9	TGTGCCAGCAGCGTATTTCCCGGGGTAGCCGGGGATACGCAGTATTTT	CASSVFPGVAGDTQYF
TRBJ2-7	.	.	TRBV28	TGTGCCAGCAGTCACCACGGCGCCCGGGACATGAACGAGCAGTACTTC	CASSHHGARDMNEQYF
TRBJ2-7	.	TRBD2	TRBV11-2	TGTGCCAGCAGCCTCTATATCGGACTAGCGGGAGACGAGCAGTACTTC	CASSLYIGLAGDEQYF
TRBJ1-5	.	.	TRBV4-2	TGTGCCAGCAGCCTTTCCACAGGGACTAGCAATCAGCCCCAGCATTTT	CASSLSTGTSNQPQHF
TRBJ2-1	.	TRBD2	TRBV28	TGTGCCAGCAGTCCAACCGTCTTTGGACTAGCGGCAAAGACCCACTACAATGAGCAGTTCTTC	CASSPTVFGLAAKTHYNEQFF
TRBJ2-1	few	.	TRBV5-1	TGCGCCAGCAGCGAGCGGGTAGGGGCCAACAATGAGCAGTTCTTC	CASSERVGANNEQFF
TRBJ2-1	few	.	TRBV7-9	TGTGCCAGCAGCGCTTGGGGTGGGAGCCACAATGAGCAGTTCTTC	CASSAWGGSHNEQFF
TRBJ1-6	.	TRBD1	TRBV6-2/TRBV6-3	TGTGCCAGCAGTGCCCGGACAGGGTGGTCGACCCTCCACTTT	CASSARTGWSTLHF
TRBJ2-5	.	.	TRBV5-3	TGTGCCAGCCAGGGCACCCAGTACTTC	CASQGTQYF
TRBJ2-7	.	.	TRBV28	TGTGCCAGCAGCCACAGGCTACTAAGAGACGAGCAGTACTTC	CASSHRLLRDEQYF
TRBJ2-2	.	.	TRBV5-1	TGCGCCAGCAGCCTAACAGGGAGCACCGGGGAGCTGTTTTTT	CASSLTGSTGELFF
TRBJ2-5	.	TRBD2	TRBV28	TGTGCCAGCAGTTTTCTTACTAGCGGGAGGGAGGGGAAGACCCAGTACTTC	CASSFLTSGREGKTQYF
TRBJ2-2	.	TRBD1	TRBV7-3	TGTGCCAGCAGCCCTAATGGAGGACAGGGGAACACCGGGGAGCTGTTTTTT	CASSPNGGQGNTGELFF
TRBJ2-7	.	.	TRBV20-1	TGCAGTGCTAGTTCGAACGCATTCGGGGACACCTACGAGCAGTACTTC	CSASSNAFGDTYEQYF
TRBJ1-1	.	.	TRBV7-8	TGTGCCAGCAGCTTAGGGAGGGTTATGAACACTGAAGCTTTCTTT	CASSLGRVMNTEAFF
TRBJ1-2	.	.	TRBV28	TGTGCCAGCAGTTTCAGGGGCGGGGGCTACACCTTC	CASSFRGGGYTF
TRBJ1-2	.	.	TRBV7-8	TGTGCCAGCAGCCTCAGGGTACTCGATGGCTACACCTTC	CASSLRVLDGYTF
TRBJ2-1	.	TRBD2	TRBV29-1	TGCAGCGCCGAGAGTACGGGAGGGGAGCAGTTCTTC	CSAESTGGEQFF
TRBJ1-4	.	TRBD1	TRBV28	TGTGCCAGCAGGCTAGACAGGGTGAATGAAAAACTGTTTTTT	CASRLDRVNEKLFF
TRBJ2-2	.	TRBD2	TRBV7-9	TGTGCCAGCAGCACCTCAGCGGGGACGAACACCGGGGAGCTGTTTTTT	CASSTSAGTNTGELFF
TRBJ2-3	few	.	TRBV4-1	TGCGCCAGCAGCCACCCCCGGACAGATACGCAGTATTTT	CASSHPRTDTQYF
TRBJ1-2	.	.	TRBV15	TGTGCCACCAGCAGAGGAGTCGGGGTGAAGCGGAGCTATGGCTACACCTTC	CATSRGVGVKRSYGYTF
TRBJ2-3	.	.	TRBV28	TGTGCCAGCAGGTACACAGATACGCAGTATTTT	CASRYTDTQYF
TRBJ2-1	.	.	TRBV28	TGTGCCAGCAGTTTTAGAGGGTTGAATGAGCAGTTCTTC	CASSFRGLNEQFF
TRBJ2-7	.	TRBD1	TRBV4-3	TGCGCCAGCAGCCAAGAGTCAGGGGGCTCCTACGAGCAGTACTTC	CASSQESGGSYEQYF
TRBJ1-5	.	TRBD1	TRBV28	TGTACTACGAAGACAGGGAATCAGCCCCAGCATTTT	CTTKTGNQPQHF
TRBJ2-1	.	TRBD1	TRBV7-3	TGTGCCAGCAGCTTAACCCACAGGGGTAATGAGCAGTTCTTC	CASSLTHRGNEQFF